The clone carrying this T cell receptor beta chain has a single count. This specimen comes from a study of TIL therapy for anti-PD-1-resistant metastatic lung cancer. Time point: pre-treatment sample, taken before nivolumab and TIL therapy. Most excised metastases sampled were pleural nodules or supraclavicular lymph nodes. V lost 4 bases, J lost 0 bases, and 8 bases stayed unmatched. The length of the CDR3 is 18 residues. Germline CDR1 and CDR2: ENHRY and SYGVKD. This was the immunoSEQ v3 assay. Repertoires were generated with immunoSEQ multiplex PCR, while TCRdb's copy carries only in-frame clones and drops some. The table includes about 26,000 clones, around 77% detected once.

This TCR was recovered from a person aged 25 to 79 with non-small cell lung cancer. The chain has TRBV10-3 and TRBJ2-1; 11 bases align to TRBD2. The sample consisted of tumor tissue, taken at baseline. CDR3 nucleotide sequence: TGTGCCATCAGTGGGGGCGGGACTAGCGGCCCCTCCTACAATGAGCAGTTCTTC. Protein product: CAISGGGTSGPSYNEQFF.